The text below deals with one TCR beta chain. This clone was observed a few times. No cognate antigen has been identified for it. There are no base qualities to consult, and no much larger clone falls within one base. TCRbeta CDR3 regions were amplified from genomic DNA by means of the immunoSEQ Assay, a bias-controlled multiplex PCR. From the authors' description of their analysis: Within the assay, amplification of reference gene primers was used to estimate how many nucleated cells each sample contained. To quantify the absolute abundance of each unique TCRbeta CDR3 rearrangement, sequence reads were collapsed and filtered. Productive Simpson clonality was computed per sample as the square root of Simpson's diversity index over productive rearrangements. TCRdb re-hosts the immuneACCESS table, in-frame sequences only. Its copies lack some clones; in the studies checked, an unresolved V gene accounts for under half of them, and the cause for the rest is not known. Clonal size and the V and J genes are those of that table, whereas D and trimming came from the DNA. Recorded for this sample are just over 80,000 clones; over 60% of them occurred a single time. The ten largest clonotypes hold approximately 19% of the sample.

This sample was included in a study of blood T cell repertoires in COVID-19 (TCRdb year 2020). Some background on the complete study: Collaborator samples came from the United States, Italy and Spain and covered acute and convalescent phases of COVID-19. The prospective study material was composed of cDNA or gDNA derived from T cells, B-cell-depleted T cells, or PBMCs. The dataset comprised deeply sampled blood TCRbeta repertoires from subjects exposed to, actively infected with, or recovered from COVID-19. The repertoires were released in a freely available public database intended as a resource for research on the immune response to SARS-CoV-2. Samples came from the ongoing ImmuneRACE study (first 160 participants) plus 1,254 subjects from 6 global collaborators. The sample metadata nearly always contained a de-identified subject ID, COVID-19 status, age in years and sex. Where HLA class I and class II types were available, the types were taken from metadata supplied by the sample provider, not from assay-based typing. What the research found in general, with its limitations: Clinical and demographic metadata were provided uncurated, with the amount varying by source and participant.

V loses 0 bases of germline sequence and J loses 7 bases, and the interval between the two ends is 16 bases. The CDR3 contains 15 residues, cysteine and phenylalanine counted. Just the 45-base CDR3 DNA is kept, in frame starting at base 1. Per the germline V gene, SGHRS is the CDR1 and YFSETQ is the CDR2. Each collaborating institution followed its own protocols to collect whole blood in K2EDTA tubes. For TCRbeta analysis, collaborators shipped samples in one of three forms: frozen whole blood, isolated PBMCs, or DNA extracted from either of those sample types. Specimen: peripheral blood. The chain couples TRBV5-1 to TRBJ1-1; TRBD1 is possibly the D segment (6 matching bases). This TCR derives from a woman of 80 years or more with active or convalescent COVID-19. Read as DNA, the sequence is TGCGCCAGCAGCTTGGAGGGGGACCGAATCCGTGAAGCTTTCTTT. Its translation reads: CASSLEGDRIREAFF.